The subject of this entry is one TCR beta chain. This CDR3 is 15 amino acids long. The germline V gene has CDR1 LNHDA and CDR2 SQIVND (reference sequence). V shed 3 bases and J 6 bases; nucleotides not matched to a gene: 6. RNA amounts of about 0.5 to 1 ug underwent reverse transcription with random hexamers. MiXCR was run by TCRdb on the immunoSEQ multiplex PCR reads, yielding one entry per CDR3 protein. This table holds roughly 130,000 distinct CDR3 sequences, 90% to 95% found once. This entry comes from a study of CD8 T cells in Susac syndrome. The V gene is TRBV19, the J gene TRBJ2-1; 9 bases match TRBD2. Sequenced input: CD4+ T cells from PBMCs. The clonotype was recovered from a human donor in good health. CDR3 sequence: CASSIPGLAPNEQFF. The CDR3 DNA follows: TGTGCCAGTAGTATTCCGGGACTAGCCCCCAATGAGCAGTTCTTC.